Listed here is a single T cell receptor (beta chain). Its antigen is unknown. Germline V gene sequence: CDR1 LNHDA, CDR2 SQIVND (reference sequence). The CDR3 contains 16 residues. Trimming shortened V by 0 bases and J by 4 bases, and 13 bases separated the two germline ends. The sample belongs to a study of cytomegalovirus exposure and HLA in healthy donors. The primer mix had 60 Vbeta and 13 Jbeta primers. Sequencing used immunoSEQ multiplex PCR; TCRdb keeps in-frame clones, though not all of them. The repertoire has roughly 200,000 clones, around three quarters of them found once; the top ten carry about 1.7%. Whole-study results and caveats: When a later analysis was performed, an Asian-associated ancestry cluster reportedly had fewer N-insertions than the roughly 630-donor mean. The authors later linked a missense DCLRE1C variant to TCR beta V- and J-gene trimming. Highly shared sequence variants in one cluster were likely a sequencing artifact.

This chain uses TRBV19 with TRBJ2-1, with TRBD1 as a possible D gene (7 bases). The receptor was isolated from a woman in her thirties in good health and CMV-seronegative. The sample consisted of PBMCs. DNA for the CDR3: TGTGCCAGTAGTATAGATGGAGGGGGCTTTTACAATGAGCAGTTCTTC. Residues: CASSIDGGGFYNEQFF.